The 21 T cell receptor beta chains below come from one sample, sequenced in a study of regulatory T cells in long-lasting Graves disease. Specified time point: newly diagnosed GD, antithyroid drugs for less than 3 months. PBMC-extracted RNA yielded the TCR library. Researchers made TCR beta libraries by using iRepertoire HTBI primers and running Arm-PCR on CDR3 regions. TCRdb re-analysed the multiplex PCR reads in MiXCR, keeping a single row per CDR3 protein. The sample holds hundreds of thousands of distinct CDR3 sequences, 16% seen once. The sample was also reused in another study, on T cells in Graves' hyperthyroidism and ophthalmopathy.

The sample in question was peripheral blood mononuclear cells (PBMCs), obtained at new diagnosis, from a patient treated with antithyroid drugs. Source of these receptors: a man between 40 and 49 years old with Graves disease.

This clonotype came up many times. J is TRBJ1-6 and V is TRBV13; possibly TRBD1 for D (6 bases). This CDR3 is 14 amino acids long. Germline CDR1 and CDR2: PRHDT and FYEKMQ (reference sequence). V shed 2 bases and J shed 10 bases, with 12 bases lying between them. The CDR3: CASSLWTAISPLHF. CDR3 DNA sequence: TGTGCCAGCAGCTTATGGACAGCAATCTCACCCCTCCACTTT.

The CDR3 protein is CASSFRESSYNSPLHF. CDR3 sequence (DNA): TGCGCCAGCAGCTTTCGGGAAAGCTCCTATAATTCACCCCTCCACTTT. The chain employs TRBV5-1 and TRBJ1-6; D unclear. CDR3 length: 16 residues. The V end lost 2 bases, the J end lost 0 bases, and 9 bases lay between the germline ends. Germline V lookup: CDR1 SGHRS, CDR2 YFSETQ.

This clonotype was seen many times. One end of the junction fails to match germline, which may point to a read error. CDR3 loop: CAGSLYLGQKNEKLFF. CDR3 coding DNA: TGTGCCGGCTCACTCTACCTTGGGCAGAAGAATGAAAAACTGTTTTTT. V is TRBV18 and J is TRBJ1-4; D not resolved. Looked up from germline, CDR1 is KGHSH and CDR2 is LQKENI. The CDR3 covers 16 residues.

As concerns this clonotype: A read error may explain this, as a much larger clone is one base away. The chain is built from TRBV7-6 and TRBJ2-5; D call uncertain. V was clipped by 4 bases and J by 4 bases, with 7 bases between them. The germline CDR1 and CDR2 sequences are SGHVS and FNYEAQ. CDR3 length equals 12 residues. The CDR3: CASSSTSETQYF. The CDR3 DNA is TGTGCCAGCAGCTCAACCTCAGAGACCCAGTACTTC.

Comments on this clonotype: Possible read error: a much larger clone is one base away. The genes are TRBV5-8 and TRBJ1-4, with D maybe TRBD1 (5 bases). V dropped 0 bases and J dropped 8 bases, with 11 bases sitting between them. The CDR3 consists of 14 residues. Germline V lookup: CDR1 SGHTS, CDR2 YDEGEE. The chain's CDR3 is CASSLGQGKEKLFF. In DNA form, the CDR3 reads TGTGCCAGCAGCTTGGGGCAGGGTAAAGAAAAACTGTTTTTT.

Concerning this clonotype itself: The junction differs from germline at one of its ends, possibly a read error. The J gene is TRBJ2-5, the V gene TRBV2; the D call may be TRBD1 or TRBD2 (5 bases each). The germline V gene has CDR1 SNHLY and CDR2 FYNNEI. The CDR3 is 11 residues long. CDR3 loop: CASRGRDHGDF. In DNA, the CDR3 is TGTGCCAGCAGGGGCCGGGACCACGGGGACTTC.

In this sample, this clonotype turned up many times. The V call is TRBV11-3, the J call TRBJ2-1; the D is unclear. Germline V CDR1 and CDR2: SGHNT, YENEEA. Trimming removed 0 bases at V and 8 bases at J, with 5 bases between. The CDR3 extends over 12 amino acids. For the CDR3, the DNA is TGTGCCAGCAGCTTAGATACGGATGAGCAGTTCTTC. Translated: CASSLDTDEQFF.

The genes are TRBV9 and TRBJ2-3; 8 bases map to TRBD2. Trimming took 4 bases from V and 3 from J; bases not matched to a gene: 10. Germline loops: CDR1 SGDLS, CDR2 YYNGEE. CDR3 length: 16 amino acids. DNA for the CDR3: TGTGCCAGCAGCCAGCAGGGGACGGGGGGGACAGATACGCAGTATTTT. Translating it yields CASSQQGTGGTDTQYF.

This clonotype showed up many times. The rearrangement links TRBV28 to TRBJ1-5; D is uncertain. The CDR3 contains 17 residues. The germline CDR1 and CDR2 sequences are MDHEN and SYDVKM. With 7 bases removed from V and 0 bases from J, the gap between germline ends came to 19 bases. CDR3 coding DNA: TGTGCCAGCATGCGGCCGGGCCAAGTAAGTAGCAATCAGCCCCAGCATTTT. Residues: CASMRPGQVSSNQPQHF.

This clonotype was counted a few times. The rearrangement links TRBV20-1 to TRBJ1-1; D not certain. Germline V gene sequence: CDR1 DFQATT, CDR2 SNEGSKA (reference sequence). The CDR3 contains 13 residues. V lost 7 bases to trimming and J lost 1 base, with 13 bases between them. The chain's CDR3 is CSVPGWGNTEAFF. For the CDR3, the DNA is TGCAGTGTCCCGGGTTGGGGGAACACTGAAGCTTTCTTT.

This clonotype appeared many times. This chain uses TRBV6-2 or TRBV6-3 with TRBJ1-1; no clear D gene. V lost 5 bases and J lost 11, with 15 bases in between. The V gene's germline CDR1 is MNHEY and CDR2 SVGEGT. The CDR3 loop spans 12 amino acids. CDR3 bases: TGTGCCAGCAGTCCCTCTAGGGTCTGGGCTTTCTTT. It encodes CASSPSRVWAFF.

This clonotype was counted a few times. The chain uses TRBV14 and TRBJ2-7; 8 bases agree with TRBD1. The germline V gene encodes CDR1 SGHDN and CDR2 FVKESK. V lost 2 bases to trimming and J lost 7 bases; unmatched junction nucleotides: 10. CDR3 length: 15 amino acids. The CDR3 region is CASSQYRDRFVEQYF. In DNA, the CDR3 is TGTGCCAGCAGCCAATATAGGGACAGGTTCGTGGAGCAGTACTTC.

This chain uses TRBV28 with TRBJ1-1; D is unclear. Trimming took off 3 bases at V and 7 bases at J, with 6 bases between the two ends. CDR3 length: 11 residues. Germline V gene lookup returns CDR1 MDHEN and CDR2 SYDVKM. The DNA for the CDR3 is TGTGCCAGCAGTTTCCGGTTTGAAGCTTTCTTT. It is translated as CASSFRFEAFF.

This clonotype has a handful of counts. The chain has TRBV19 and TRBJ2-7; 7 bases map to TRBD1. Germline V gene lookup returns CDR1 LNHDA and CDR2 SQIVND (reference sequence). The ends lost 5 bases at V and 6 bases at J; junction bases unmatched: 4. The length of the CDR3 is 12 residues. The CDR3 loop is CASSGDRIEQYF. CDR3 DNA sequence: TGTGCCAGTAGTGGGGACAGAATCGAGCAGTACTTC.

The sample holds many counts of this clonotype. The chain joins TRBV11-2 to TRBJ2-3; TRBD1 is a possible D gene (5 bases). The germline V and J ends were trimmed by 6 bases and 6 bases, with 10 bases remaining between them. This CDR3 has 12 amino acids. Germline CDR1 and CDR2: SGHAT and FQNNGV. CDR3 sequence reads: CASSTSGDTQYF. The CDR3 DNA reads as TGTGCCAGCAGTACGTCAGGGGATACGCAGTATTTT.

The table lists this clonotype with a few counts. V is TRBV5-1 and J is TRBJ2-2; 7 nucleotides agree with TRBD1. The germline V gene encodes CDR1 SGHRS and CDR2 YFSETQ. J was trimmed by 3 bases and V by 0 bases; bases with no gene match: 5. CDR3 length: 16 amino acids. The CDR3 nucleotides read TGCGCCAGCAGCTTGGGGACAGGTGGAGACACCGGGGAGCTGTTTTTT. Amino acids: CASSLGTGGDTGELFF.

This clonotype appeared many times. This CDR3 is CASSFGRGSSQYF. CDR3 sequence (DNA): TGTGCCAGCAGTTTTGGCAGGGGGTCTTCCCAGTACTTC. The V gene is TRBV28, the J gene TRBJ2-5; 7 bases are a match to TRBD1. The CDR3 is 13 amino acids. V lost 3 bases and J lost 9; bases outside the gene matches: 7. From germline, CDR1 is MDHEN and CDR2 SYDVKM.

This clonotype was picked up many times. The gene calls are TRBV6-2 or TRBV6-3 and TRBJ2-3; 10 bases fit TRBD2. The germline CDR1 and CDR2 sequences are MNHEY and SVGEGT. The CDR3 extends over 15 amino acids. V lost 8 bases and J lost 1; bases outside the gene matches: 6. CDR3 amino acids: CASLLLAGGTDTQYF. As DNA, the CDR3 is TGTGCCAGCCTCCTCCTAGCGGGGGGCACAGATACGCAGTATTTT.

For this clonotype: A much larger clone differs by one base, so this may be a read error. The CDR3 does not end in the conserved phenylalanine or tryptophan, so this is likely a read error. The chain is built from TRBV11-2 and TRBJ1-1; D remains ambiguous. This CDR3 has 15 amino acids. V gave up 1 base and J gave up 1 base, with 10 bases separating them. Looked up from germline, CDR1 is SGHAT and CDR2 is FQNNGV. DNA for the CDR3: TGTGCCAGCAGCTTAGTCCAGGTCAAGAACACTGAAGCTTTCTCT. Translating gives CASSLVQVKNTEAFS.

This clonotype was seen at least ten times. This chain joins TRBV7-8 and TRBJ2-3; D remains ambiguous. Trimming cost V 3 bases and J 2 bases, with 9 bases left between them. Germline V gene sequence: CDR1 SGHVS, CDR2 FQNEAQ. The CDR3 contains 14 residues. CDR3 in DNA: TGTGCCAGCAGCTTTCAATTCGCCACAGATACGCAGTATTTT. Its translation is CASSFQFATDTQYF.

There are many counts of this clonotype. V gene TRBV2 combines with J gene TRBJ2-3, with D hard to call. Trimming stripped 1 base from V and 3 bases from J, with 8 bases between. This CDR3 is built from 14 residues. The germline V gene encodes CDR1 SNHLY and CDR2 FYNNEI. The CDR3 DNA reads TGTGCCAGCAGTGAAGGGGGTTGGACAGATACGCAGTATTTT. Its translation is CASSEGGWTDTQYF.